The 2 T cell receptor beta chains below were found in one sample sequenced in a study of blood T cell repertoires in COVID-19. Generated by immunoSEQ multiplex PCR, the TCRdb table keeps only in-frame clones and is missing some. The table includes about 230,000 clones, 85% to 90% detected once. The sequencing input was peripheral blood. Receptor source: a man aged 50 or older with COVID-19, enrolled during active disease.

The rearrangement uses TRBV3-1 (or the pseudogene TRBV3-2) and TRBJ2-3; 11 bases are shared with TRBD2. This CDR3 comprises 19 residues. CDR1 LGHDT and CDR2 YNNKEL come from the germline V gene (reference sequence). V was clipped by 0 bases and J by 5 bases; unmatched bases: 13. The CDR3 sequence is CASSQDRVPSGGHGDTQYF. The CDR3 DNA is TGTGCCAGCAGCCAAGACCGGGTCCCTAGCGGGGGGCATGGAGATACGCAGTATTTT.

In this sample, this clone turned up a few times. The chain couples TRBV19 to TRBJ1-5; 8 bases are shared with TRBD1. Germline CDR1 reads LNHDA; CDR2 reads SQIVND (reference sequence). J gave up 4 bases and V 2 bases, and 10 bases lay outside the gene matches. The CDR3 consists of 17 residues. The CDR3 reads CASSIKGQGKGNQPQHF. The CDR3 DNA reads TGTGCCAGTAGTATAAAAGGACAGGGAAAGGGGAATCAGCCCCAGCATTTT.